These T cell receptor beta chains were read from a single sample in a study of T cell responses to AZD1222 COVID-19 vaccine. Assay: immunoSEQ multiplex PCR; the TCRdb copy retains only in-frame clones and omits some. The sample lists more than 100,000 clones; over 75% were seen once. The sample consisted of peripheral blood, taken on day 0 of AZD1222 vaccination. These receptors were taken from an adult in good health. Both conserved end residues are part of each CDR3. A D gene is named only where the DNA matches it firmly. Clone size, where shown, is once, few, many, or a class for clones that have expanded.

TRBJ2-2 TRBV10-2 NA NA TGCGCCAGCAGAGGGCGGACCGGGGAGCTGTTTTTT CASRGRTGELFF
TRBJ2-7 TRBV7-9 NA NA TGTGCCAGCAGCTTAGTGGGTGGCTTGGGCTCCTACGAGCAGTACTTC CASSLVGGLGSYEQYF
TRBJ2-3 TRBV6-6 NA NA TGTGCCAGCAGTTACTTCGGGTGGACAGATACGCAGTATTTT CASSYFGWTDTQYF
TRBJ1-3 TRBV13 TRBD1 NA TGTGCCAGCAGCCCGGACAGGGAAGGGGTCTCTGGAAACACCATATATTTT CASSPDREGVSGNTIYF
TRBJ1-6 TRBV10-3 TRBD1 once TGTGCCATCAGTGATTACGCCGGGACAGGGAGTTCACCCCTCCACTTT CAISDYAGTGSSPLHF
TRBJ2-7 TRBV4-2 TRBD2 NA TGTGCCAGCAGCCAAGAACGAGCGGGAGATCGCGAGCAGTACTTC CASSQERAGDREQYF
TRBJ1-1 TRBV18 TRBD1 NA TGTGCCAGCTCACCAATAATTTCCGGGACAGGGGCCCGTAGAGCTTTCTTT CASSPIISGTGARRAFF
TRBJ1-5 TRBV30 NA NA TGTGCCTGGAGTGGCAGGGACCAATCGCCCCAGCATTTT CAWSGRDQSPQHF
TRBJ1-2 TRBV19 TRBD1 NA TGTGCCAGTAGTATCAGGGGACAGGGCCGCCCTAACTATGGCTACACCTTC CASSIRGQGRPNYGYTF
TRBJ2-7 TRBV3-1/TRBV3-2 NA few TGTGCCAGCAGCCTTAGCTCCTACGAGCAGTACTTC CASSLSSYEQYF
TRBJ1-2 TRBV19 NA NA TGTGCCAGTAGTAGGGACATTTCTAACTATGGCTACACCTTC CASSRDISNYGYTF
TRBJ2-3 TRBV19 NA NA TGTGCCAGTAGTCTGACCTCTCGCTCCGGGACCCTTACTCCTACAGATACGCAGTATTTT CASSLTSRSGTLTPTDTQYF
TRBJ1-2 TRBV7-9 NA few TGTGCCAGCAGCCTCAGTTTCGCGGAGGGCTACACCTTC CASSLSFAEGYTF
TRBJ2-7 TRBV28 NA NA TGTGCCAGCAGTCCGGGAGCCACCTCCTACGAGCAGTACTTC CASSPGATSYEQYF
TRBJ1-1 TRBV5-1 NA NA TGCGCCAGCAGCTTGGAACACGCTGCGGGCCTTGAAGCTTTCTTT CASSLEHAAGLEAFF
TRBJ2-1 TRBV24-1 NA NA TGTGCCACCAGTGAGGCAGGGTATATTTACAATGAGCAGTTCTTC CATSEAGYIYNEQFF
TRBJ1-1 TRBV13 NA NA TGTGCCAGCAGCCGGGGCCGCGTCGCCGGTTGGACTGAAGCTTTCTTT CASSRGRVAGWTEAFF
TRBJ1-3 TRBV7-6 TRBD1 NA TGTGCCAGCAGCCCCACGACAGGGGGCGGAAACACCATATATTTT CASSPTTGGGNTIYF
TRBJ2-1 TRBV28 TRBD2 NA TGTGCCAGCAGTTTACCCGGACTAGCGCGGGGCAATGAGCAGTTCTTC CASSLPGLARGNEQFF
TRBJ1-6 TRBV11-3 NA NA TGTGCCAGGCAAAACGGCCAACAGAGCTCCTATAATTCACCCCTCCACTTT CARQNGQQSSYNSPLHF
TRBJ1-6 TRBV27 NA NA TGTGCCAGCAGTTTACTATTCCCCCGCCGGGGTAGTAATTCACCCCTCCACTTT CASSLLFPRRGSNSPLHF
TRBJ2-1 TRBV28 NA once TGTGCCAGCAGTTTAGCAGGGGCCCCTTCGAATGAGCAGTTCTTC CASSLAGAPSNEQFF
TRBJ2-7 TRBV7-3 NA few TGTGCCAGCAGCTTAAAAGCTAGCTCCTACGAGCAGTACTTC CASSLKASSYEQYF
TRBJ1-2 TRBV12-3/TRBV12-4 TRBD1 once TGTGCCAGCAGCTGGACAGGGGACTATGGCTACACCTTC CASSWTGDYGYTF
TRBJ1-2 TRBV29-1 NA NA TGCAGCGTCGGCGGTAGCTATGGCTACACCTTC CSVGGSYGYTF
TRBJ2-3 TRBV29-1 NA NA TGCAGCGTTGCAAGGGGAGGACCCACAGATACGCAGTATTTT CSVARGGPTDTQYF
TRBJ2-7 TRBV19 TRBD2 NA TGTGCCAGTAGTAGCACTAGCGAGAAGAGCTCCTACGAGCAGTACTTC CASSSTSEKSSYEQYF
TRBJ2-1 TRBV7-6 TRBD2 NA TGTGCCAGCAGCCCCACCTTCGGAGCGGGAGCCTACAATGAGCAGTTCTTC CASSPTFGAGAYNEQFF
TRBJ2-3 TRBV28 TRBD1 NA TGTGCCAGCAGTTTAGCCTTAACTGGGAAGGACAGGAGAAGAGGGACCACAGATACGCAGTATTTT CASSLALTGKDRRRGTTDTQYF
TRBJ1-2 TRBV30 TRBD1 NA TGTGCCTGGACGGACAGGGGAGAGGGTGGCTACACCTTC CAWTDRGEGGYTF
TRBJ2-1 TRBV7-3 NA few TGTGCCAGCAGCTTTAGCCCCCTCGATGAGCAGTTCTTC CASSFSPLDEQFF
TRBJ1-6 TRBV27 NA NA TGTGCCAGCCAACGAATGGGAGGGGCGAATTCACCCCTCCACTTT CASQRMGGANSPLHF
TRBJ1-6 TRBV12-3/TRBV12-4 NA NA TGTGCCAGCAGTGCCACAACGACTTCACCCCTCCACTTT CASSATTTSPLHF
TRBJ2-7 TRBV30 NA NA TGTGCCTGGAGTAATCCGGCAGTAGTCTCTTACGAGCAGTACTTC CAWSNPAVVSYEQYF
TRBJ2-7 TRBV2 NA NA TGTGCCAGCAGCCCCCCGGGCCGGCAGTACTTC CASSPPGRQYF
TRBJ1-1 TRBV6-5 NA NA TGTGCCAGCAGTTATTCAGGGGCTCCGAACACTGAAGCTTTCTTT CASSYSGAPNTEAFF
TRBJ2-7 TRBV7-8 TRBD2 NA TGTGCCAGCAGCCTCGAGGGTTGGCGGGAGGGCCGAGAGCAGTACTTC CASSLEGWREGREQYF